The rows below give T cell receptor beta chains drawn from one sample of a study of blood T cells in healthy people across ages. TCRdb called the 5' RACE reads again in MiXCR, with one record for every CDR3 protein. The sample has hundreds of thousands of distinct CDR3 sequences; 58% are singletons. Sequenced: blood. All receptors derive from a man in his thirties or forties in good health. CDR3s include the opening cysteine and the closing phenylalanine or tryptophan. Fields, in order: clone size, D gene, V gene, J gene, CDR3 protein, CDR3 DNA. The D gene is left open where the match is weak. Expanded clones get a size class; other rows say once, few or many, or leave the size out.

>.|TRBD1|TRBV6-5|TRBJ2-1
CASSYSLTGGVYNEQFF
TGTGCCAGCAGTTACTCCCTGACAGGGGGAGTATACAATGAGCAGTTCTTC
>.|.|TRBV5-6|TRBJ2-7
CASSELTGWHYEQYF
TGTGCCAGCAGCGAACTGACAGGTTGGCACTACGAGCAGTACTTC
>.|.|TRBV5-1|TRBJ1-4
CASSPLDPRDEKLFF
TGCGCCAGCAGCCCCCTAGACCCCCGGGATGAAAAACTGTTTTTT
>.|TRBD1|TRBV7-3|TRBJ1-2
CASSATGVGYTF
TGTGCCAGCAGCGCGACAGGGGTGGGCTACACCTTC
>.|.|TRBV11-2|TRBJ1-2
CASSLNRAGDGYTF
TGTGCCAGCAGCTTAAATAGGGCAGGCGATGGCTACACCTTC
>few|.|TRBV29-1|TRBJ1-6
CSVRANSGSPLHF
TGCAGCGTTCGGGCGAACAGTGGGTCACCCCTCCACTTT
>.|TRBD1|TRBV7-2|TRBJ2-3
CASGQGFADTQYF
TGTGCCAGTGGACAGGGCTTTGCAGATACGCAGTATTTT
>few|TRBD2|TRBV7-9|TRBJ2-5
CASSPPFPSGLQETQYF
TGTGCCAGCAGCCCCCCGTTTCCTAGCGGGTTACAAGAGACCCAGTACTTC
>.|TRBD1|TRBV7-9|TRBJ2-7
CASSSPTGVGYEQYF
TGTGCCAGCAGCTCACCGACAGGGGTGGGCTACGAGCAGTACTTC
>.|TRBD2|TRBV20-1|TRBJ2-7
CSARPGLAGDLYF
TGCAGTGCAAGGCCGGGACTAGCGGGAGATCTGTACTTC
>.|TRBD1|TRBV5-1|TRBJ1-4
CASSSTGTGSEKLFF
TGCGCCAGCAGCTCGACCGGGACAGGGAGTGAAAAACTGTTTTTT
>.|TRBD1|TRBV9|TRBJ2-7
CASSTQTGAGVHEQYF
TGTGCCAGCAGCACCCAAACAGGGGCTGGGGTCCACGAGCAGTACTTC
>few|.|TRBV4-3|TRBJ1-2
CASSPIRGQSYGYTF
TGCGCCAGCAGCCCCATCCGGGGGCAGAGCTATGGCTACACCTTC
>.|TRBD2|TRBV20-1|TRBJ2-6
CSAILAGFSVGANVLTF
TGCAGTGCTATCCTAGCGGGATTCTCGGTAGGGGCCAACGTCCTGACTTTC
>once|.|TRBV27|TRBJ2-7
CASSFYGVDQSYEQYF
TGTGCCAGCAGTTTTTACGGAGTCGACCAAAGCTACGAGCAGTACTTC
>once|.|TRBV3-1|TRBJ2-5
CASSDRFDGEETQYF
TGTGCCAGCAGCGACAGATTCGACGGAGAAGAGACCCAGTACTTC
>.|.|TRBV28|TRBJ2-7
CASSLPGVTYNEQYF
TGTGCCAGCAGTTTACCGGGAGTCACCTACAATGAGCAGTACTTC
>.|.|TRBV10-2|TRBJ2-4
CASKGPGTAKNIQYF
TGCGCCAGCAAGGGCCCGGGTACGGCCAAAAACATTCAGTACTTC
>.|.|TRBV10-3|TRBJ1-4
CAISPTNEKLFF
TGTGCAATCAGCCCAACTAATGAAAAACTGTTTTTT
>.|.|TRBV7-6|TRBJ2-3
CASSLVRSQSPDTQYF
TGTGCCAGCAGCTTAGTCCGTAGCCAATCCCCGGATACGCAGTATTTT
>.|.|TRBV12-3/TRBV12-4|TRBJ1-2
CASSPPLGRATF
TGTGCCAGCAGCCCACCTCTTGGGCGCGCCACCTTC
>few|.|TRBV21-1|TRBJ1-2
CASSKHYGYTF
TGTGCCAGCAGCAAACACTATGGCTACACCTTC
>.|TRBD1|TRBV7-8|TRBJ1-6
CASSSGTGELSSYNSPLHF
TGTGCCAGCAGCTCGGGGACAGGGGAGCTAAGCTCCTATAATTCACCCCTCCACTTT
>once|TRBD1|TRBV12-3/TRBV12-4|TRBJ2-3
CASSFLGQGAIDTQYF
TGTGCCAGCAGTTTCTTAGGACAGGGGGCCATAGATACGCAGTATTTT
>.|.|TRBV25-1|TRBJ2-7
CASSEDSAEQYF
TGTGCCAGCAGTGAAGACTCGGCCGAGCAGTACTTC
>.|.|TRBV11-3|TRBJ2-5
CASNLNGLQETQYF
TGTGCCAGCAACTTAAACGGGTTACAAGAGACCCAGTACTTC
>.|.|TRBV7-9|TRBJ2-3
CASRMGSDTQYF
TGTGCCAGCAGAATGGGGTCAGATACGCAGTATTTT
>.|.|TRBV10-3|TRBJ1-1
CAISESRNTEAFF
TGTGCCATCAGTGAGTCTCGGAACACTGAAGCTTTCTTT
>.|TRBD1|TRBV4-2|TRBJ1-4
CASSHNAPGTGGEKLFF
TGTGCCAGCAGCCACAACGCACCCGGGACAGGGGGTGAAAAACTGTTTTTT
>few|TRBD1|TRBV6-5|TRBJ2-7
CASTNQGARSYEQYF
TGTGCCAGCACCAATCAGGGGGCAAGGTCCTACGAGCAGTACTTC
>.|.|TRBV12-3/TRBV12-4|TRBJ2-1
CASSGQKNEQFF
TGTGCCAGCAGCGGACAGAAGAATGAGCAGTTCTTC